These 18 T cell receptor beta chains were sequenced from one sample in a study of CD8 T cells in Susac syndrome. Random-hexamer reverse transcription was applied to 0.5 to 1 ug RNA. Each CDR3 protein is one row after TCRdb ran MiXCR on the immunoSEQ multiplex PCR reads. The sample shows roughly 150,000 distinct CDR3 sequences, around 95% of them seen only once. Sequencing was carried out using CD4+ T cells from PBMCs. These receptors originate from a human donor with Susac syndrome.

The chain combines TRBV29-1 with TRBJ2-1; 12 positions match TRBD1. V lost 4 bases and J lost 10; bases outside the gene matches: 5. Per germline, CDR1 SQVTM and CDR2 ANQGSEA. The length of the CDR3 is 13 residues. The DNA of the CDR3 is TGCAGCGTTGCCGGGACAGGGGGCCTCGAGCAGTTCTTC. It codes for CSVAGTGGLEQFF.

This chain joins TRBV20-1 and TRBJ1-5; D may be TRBD1 (5 bases). The CDR3 contains 15 residues. Germline V gene sequence: CDR1 DFQATT, CDR2 SNEGSKA (reference sequence). Deletions cut 1 base from V and 2 bases from J, with 12 bases between. This CDR3 is CSARGGITGNQPQHF. The DNA of the CDR3 is TGCAGTGCTAGAGGGGGGATAACGGGCAATCAGCCCCAGCATTTT.

The chain has TRBV7-2 and TRBJ1-3; unclear D gene. The CDR3 length is 15 residues. Trimming removed 2 bases at V and 0 bases at J, with 8 bases between. The germline CDR1 and CDR2 sequences are SGHTA and FQGNSA. CDR3 sequence: CASSLSAGSGNTIYF. As DNA, the CDR3 is TGTGCCAGCAGCTTATCTGCAGGCTCTGGAAACACCATATATTTT.

V and J are TRBV29-1 and TRBJ2-3; either TRBD1 or TRBD2 may supply D (5 bases each). V was shortened by 6 bases and J by 5 bases, with 18 bases between the two germline ends. The CDR3 runs to 14 residues. Germline V gene sequence: CDR1 SQVTM, CDR2 ANQGSEA. CDR3 in amino acids: CSVPPGTQGDTQYF. CDR3 bases: TGCAGCGTACCCCCCGGGACCCAGGGAGATACGCAGTATTTT.

V gene TRBV27 combines with J gene TRBJ2-3; no definite D call. The CDR3 spans 12 residues. CDR1 MNHEY and CDR2 SMNVEV come from the germline V gene (reference sequence). Trimming left V 4 bases short and J 2 bases short, with 4 bases between. In DNA, the CDR3 is TGTGCCAGCAGTTCTCACACAGATACGCAGTATTTT. This encodes CASSSHTDTQYF.

The count of this clonotype is one. The chain has TRBV12-3 or TRBV12-4 and TRBJ2-7; TRBD1 is a possible D gene (5 bases). The CDR3 is 13 residues long. The germline V and J ends were trimmed by 3 bases and 2 bases, with 8 bases remaining between them. The CDR3 DNA follows: TGTGCCAGCAGTTTCGGACACGCCTACGAGCAGTACTTC. This translates into CASSFGHAYEQYF.

The chain joins TRBV2 to TRBJ2-1; D gene uncertain. The ends were cut back, 1 base at V and 2 bases at J, with 9 bases in the middle. Germline V CDR1 and CDR2: SNHLY, FYNNEI. The CDR3 has 15 residues. CDR3 amino acids: CASSEGDSPYNEQFF. DNA of the CDR3: TGTGCCAGCAGTGAAGGGGATAGCCCCTACAATGAGCAGTTCTTC.

The chain has TRBV4-3 and TRBJ1-6, with a weak D call TRBD1 (6 bases). The CDR3 runs 15 residues. Germline V gives CDR1 LGHNA, CDR2 YSLEER. The V end lost 1 base, the J end lost 6 bases, and 10 bases lay between the germline ends. CDR3 region: CASSQGGGGNSPLHF. CDR3 DNA sequence: TGCGCCAGCAGCCAAGGGGGAGGGGGTAATTCACCCCTCCACTTT.

The chain links TRBV5-4 to TRBJ2-5, with D hard to call. Looked up from germline, CDR1 is SGHNT and CDR2 is YYREEE (reference sequence). The CDR3 extends over 15 amino acids. The V gene lost 0 bases and the J gene lost 1 base, with 10 bases spanning the gap. This CDR3 reads CASSLVAEPQETQYF. CDR3 nucleotide sequence: TGTGCCAGCAGCTTGGTGGCCGAACCCCAAGAGACCCAGTACTTC.

The rearrangement links TRBV9 to TRBJ1-4, with D uncertain. The CDR3 runs 13 residues. Trimming shortened V by 0 bases and J by 7 bases, and 7 bases separated the two germline ends. Germline V CDR1 and CDR2: SGDLS, YYNGEE. This CDR3 reads CASSVDGAEKLFF. Here the CDR3 DNA reads TGTGCCAGCAGCGTAGATGGAGCTGAAAAACTGTTTTTT.

This chain joins TRBV12-3 or TRBV12-4 and TRBJ2-7; D could derive from TRBD1 or TRBD2 (5 bases each). This CDR3 is built from 14 residues. V was shortened by 6 bases and J by 3 bases, with 15 bases between the two germline ends. CDR3 sequence reads: CASSPGRVVYEQYF. The CDR3 nucleotides are TGTGCCAGCAGCCCGGGACGGGTTGTCTACGAGCAGTACTTC.

The chain links TRBV20-1 to TRBJ2-4, with TRBD1 matching 10 bases. The germline CDR1 and CDR2 sequences are DFQATT and SNEGSKA (reference sequence). V trimming: 7 bases; J trimming: 7 bases; junction bases outside the gene matches: 10. This CDR3 has 14 amino acids. CDR3 nucleotide sequence: TGCAGTGTCACGCCCGGGACAGGGGTGAACATTCAGTACTTC. It is translated as CSVTPGTGVNIQYF.

The V and J genes are TRBV5-1 and TRBJ2-2; no reliable D call. Trimming stripped 2 bases from V and 6 bases from J, with 5 bases between. Looked up from germline, CDR1 is SGHRS and CDR2 is YFSETQ. This CDR3 spans 12 amino acids. CDR3 in amino acids: CASSFSSGELFF. The CDR3 bases are TGCGCCAGCAGCTTTTCGTCCGGGGAGCTGTTTTTT.

V and J are TRBV7-3 and TRBJ1-5; D not resolved. V was clipped by 8 bases and J by 9 bases, with 2 bases between them. Germline CDR1 is SGHTA and CDR2 is FQGTGA. The CDR3 covers 8 residues. The CDR3 DNA follows: TGTGCCAGCGGGCCCCAGCATTTT. Encoded protein: CASGPQHF.

Here the CDR3 DNA reads TGTGCCAGCAGTGAAAAGCGGGGGGGCACAGATACGCAGTATTTT. This gives the protein CASSEKRGGTDTQYF. V and J are TRBV6-4 and TRBJ2-3; 9 bases match TRBD2. Germline V lookup: CDR1 MRHNA, CDR2 SNTAGT. The CDR3 covers 15 residues. After removal of 3 bases from V and 1 base from J, the junction contained 2 bases not matched to a gene.

This clonotype was detected only once. The CDR3 DNA reads as TGTGCCAGCACCCGGAAGGACCCCAAAAACATTCAGTACTTC. Protein: CASTRKDPKNIQYF. V gene TRBV12-3 or TRBV12-4 combines with J gene TRBJ2-4; D is uncertain. Trimming took 7 bases from V and 2 from J, leaving 12 bases between them. This CDR3 has 14 amino acids.

The chain uses TRBV20-1 and TRBJ2-1, with 11 bases aligning to TRBD2. The CDR3 length is 17 residues. The germline V gene encodes CDR1 DFQATT and CDR2 SNEGSKA (reference sequence). Trimming cost V 3 bases and J 2 bases; bases outside gene matches: 9. DNA for the CDR3: TGCAGTGCTAGGGGTCTGCTAGCGGGGGGAGCCTACAATGAGCAGTTCTTC. Translated, it gives CSARGLLAGGAYNEQFF.

The chain combines TRBV4-1 with TRBJ1-5, with unresolved D. Germline values: CDR1 MGHRA, CDR2 YSYEKL. V was cut by 1 base and J by 7 bases, with 8 bases left in between. The CDR3 is 13 amino acids. CDR3 protein: CASSQVSVQPQHF. The CDR3, as DNA: TGCGCCAGCAGCCAAGTCTCTGTCCAGCCCCAGCATTTT.